This TCR beta chain was documented in a study of blood T cell repertoires in COVID-19 (dated by TCRdb to 2018 to 2021). Study-level background: Samples covering the acute and convalescent phases of COVID-19 were provided by collaborators in the United States, Italy and Spain. The prospective study material was composed of cDNA or gDNA derived from T cells, B-cell-depleted T cells, or PBMCs. The dataset comprised deeply sampled blood TCRbeta repertoires from subjects exposed to, actively infected with, or recovered from COVID-19. The repertoires were made available in a free public database intended to serve as a resource for research on the immune response to SARS-CoV-2. The samples were drawn from two sources: the first 160 participants of the ongoing ImmuneRACE study, and over 950 subjects contributed by 6 global collaborators. A de-identified subject ID, COVID-19 status, age in years and sex were almost always included in the sample metadata. Where available, HLA class I and class II types were taken from metadata supplied by the sample provider and were not determined by assay-based typing.

TCRbeta CDR3 regions were amplified from genomic DNA using the immunoSEQ Assay, a bias-controlled multiplex PCR. Regarding the original processing steps: The number of nucleated cells in each sample was estimated by amplification of reference gene primers within the assay. To quantify the absolute abundance of each unique TCRbeta CDR3 rearrangement, sequence reads were collapsed and filtered. For each sample, productive Simpson clonality was calculated as the square root of Simpson's diversity index across productive rearrangements. TCRdb took over this immuneACCESS table, retaining in-frame rearrangements with V and J assigned. Such tables are incomplete; in checked studies, under half of the missing clones stem from an unresolved V gene, and the remainder is unexplained. For V, J and clone size, that table is used; D and trimming come from the DNA. The sample profile shows approximately 85,000 clones; roughly 80% of them were found once. The biggest ten clones account for over 9.5% of the sample.

Each collaborating institution followed its own protocols to collect whole blood in K2EDTA tubes. For TCRbeta analysis, collaborators shipped samples in one of three forms: frozen whole blood, isolated PBMCs, or DNA extracted from either of those sample types. As to this clone: Its antigen remains undetermined. No much larger clone is present one base from it, and per-base qualities are unavailable.

Findings and caveats that apply to the study as a whole: How much clinical and demographic metadata was included differed by source and by participant, and the metadata was provided uncurated.

Ends trimmed: V by 5 bases, J by 3 bases; bases unmatched to a gene: 9. Via the germline V gene, CDR1 is KGHSH and CDR2 LQKENI. The CDR3 goes from the cysteine to the phenylalanine over 15 residues. Only the CDR3 part of the read is kept: 45 bases, read in frame from the first base. This chain is built from TRBV18 and TRBJ2-7; TRBD1 agrees with 8 junctional bases. The sequencing input was peripheral blood. This receptor was obtained from a woman in her 70s with active or convalescent COVID-19. The sequence in DNA is TGTGCCAGCTCATTCCTCCGGGACAGGATCTACGAGCAGTACTTC. It translates as CASSFLRDRIYEQYF.